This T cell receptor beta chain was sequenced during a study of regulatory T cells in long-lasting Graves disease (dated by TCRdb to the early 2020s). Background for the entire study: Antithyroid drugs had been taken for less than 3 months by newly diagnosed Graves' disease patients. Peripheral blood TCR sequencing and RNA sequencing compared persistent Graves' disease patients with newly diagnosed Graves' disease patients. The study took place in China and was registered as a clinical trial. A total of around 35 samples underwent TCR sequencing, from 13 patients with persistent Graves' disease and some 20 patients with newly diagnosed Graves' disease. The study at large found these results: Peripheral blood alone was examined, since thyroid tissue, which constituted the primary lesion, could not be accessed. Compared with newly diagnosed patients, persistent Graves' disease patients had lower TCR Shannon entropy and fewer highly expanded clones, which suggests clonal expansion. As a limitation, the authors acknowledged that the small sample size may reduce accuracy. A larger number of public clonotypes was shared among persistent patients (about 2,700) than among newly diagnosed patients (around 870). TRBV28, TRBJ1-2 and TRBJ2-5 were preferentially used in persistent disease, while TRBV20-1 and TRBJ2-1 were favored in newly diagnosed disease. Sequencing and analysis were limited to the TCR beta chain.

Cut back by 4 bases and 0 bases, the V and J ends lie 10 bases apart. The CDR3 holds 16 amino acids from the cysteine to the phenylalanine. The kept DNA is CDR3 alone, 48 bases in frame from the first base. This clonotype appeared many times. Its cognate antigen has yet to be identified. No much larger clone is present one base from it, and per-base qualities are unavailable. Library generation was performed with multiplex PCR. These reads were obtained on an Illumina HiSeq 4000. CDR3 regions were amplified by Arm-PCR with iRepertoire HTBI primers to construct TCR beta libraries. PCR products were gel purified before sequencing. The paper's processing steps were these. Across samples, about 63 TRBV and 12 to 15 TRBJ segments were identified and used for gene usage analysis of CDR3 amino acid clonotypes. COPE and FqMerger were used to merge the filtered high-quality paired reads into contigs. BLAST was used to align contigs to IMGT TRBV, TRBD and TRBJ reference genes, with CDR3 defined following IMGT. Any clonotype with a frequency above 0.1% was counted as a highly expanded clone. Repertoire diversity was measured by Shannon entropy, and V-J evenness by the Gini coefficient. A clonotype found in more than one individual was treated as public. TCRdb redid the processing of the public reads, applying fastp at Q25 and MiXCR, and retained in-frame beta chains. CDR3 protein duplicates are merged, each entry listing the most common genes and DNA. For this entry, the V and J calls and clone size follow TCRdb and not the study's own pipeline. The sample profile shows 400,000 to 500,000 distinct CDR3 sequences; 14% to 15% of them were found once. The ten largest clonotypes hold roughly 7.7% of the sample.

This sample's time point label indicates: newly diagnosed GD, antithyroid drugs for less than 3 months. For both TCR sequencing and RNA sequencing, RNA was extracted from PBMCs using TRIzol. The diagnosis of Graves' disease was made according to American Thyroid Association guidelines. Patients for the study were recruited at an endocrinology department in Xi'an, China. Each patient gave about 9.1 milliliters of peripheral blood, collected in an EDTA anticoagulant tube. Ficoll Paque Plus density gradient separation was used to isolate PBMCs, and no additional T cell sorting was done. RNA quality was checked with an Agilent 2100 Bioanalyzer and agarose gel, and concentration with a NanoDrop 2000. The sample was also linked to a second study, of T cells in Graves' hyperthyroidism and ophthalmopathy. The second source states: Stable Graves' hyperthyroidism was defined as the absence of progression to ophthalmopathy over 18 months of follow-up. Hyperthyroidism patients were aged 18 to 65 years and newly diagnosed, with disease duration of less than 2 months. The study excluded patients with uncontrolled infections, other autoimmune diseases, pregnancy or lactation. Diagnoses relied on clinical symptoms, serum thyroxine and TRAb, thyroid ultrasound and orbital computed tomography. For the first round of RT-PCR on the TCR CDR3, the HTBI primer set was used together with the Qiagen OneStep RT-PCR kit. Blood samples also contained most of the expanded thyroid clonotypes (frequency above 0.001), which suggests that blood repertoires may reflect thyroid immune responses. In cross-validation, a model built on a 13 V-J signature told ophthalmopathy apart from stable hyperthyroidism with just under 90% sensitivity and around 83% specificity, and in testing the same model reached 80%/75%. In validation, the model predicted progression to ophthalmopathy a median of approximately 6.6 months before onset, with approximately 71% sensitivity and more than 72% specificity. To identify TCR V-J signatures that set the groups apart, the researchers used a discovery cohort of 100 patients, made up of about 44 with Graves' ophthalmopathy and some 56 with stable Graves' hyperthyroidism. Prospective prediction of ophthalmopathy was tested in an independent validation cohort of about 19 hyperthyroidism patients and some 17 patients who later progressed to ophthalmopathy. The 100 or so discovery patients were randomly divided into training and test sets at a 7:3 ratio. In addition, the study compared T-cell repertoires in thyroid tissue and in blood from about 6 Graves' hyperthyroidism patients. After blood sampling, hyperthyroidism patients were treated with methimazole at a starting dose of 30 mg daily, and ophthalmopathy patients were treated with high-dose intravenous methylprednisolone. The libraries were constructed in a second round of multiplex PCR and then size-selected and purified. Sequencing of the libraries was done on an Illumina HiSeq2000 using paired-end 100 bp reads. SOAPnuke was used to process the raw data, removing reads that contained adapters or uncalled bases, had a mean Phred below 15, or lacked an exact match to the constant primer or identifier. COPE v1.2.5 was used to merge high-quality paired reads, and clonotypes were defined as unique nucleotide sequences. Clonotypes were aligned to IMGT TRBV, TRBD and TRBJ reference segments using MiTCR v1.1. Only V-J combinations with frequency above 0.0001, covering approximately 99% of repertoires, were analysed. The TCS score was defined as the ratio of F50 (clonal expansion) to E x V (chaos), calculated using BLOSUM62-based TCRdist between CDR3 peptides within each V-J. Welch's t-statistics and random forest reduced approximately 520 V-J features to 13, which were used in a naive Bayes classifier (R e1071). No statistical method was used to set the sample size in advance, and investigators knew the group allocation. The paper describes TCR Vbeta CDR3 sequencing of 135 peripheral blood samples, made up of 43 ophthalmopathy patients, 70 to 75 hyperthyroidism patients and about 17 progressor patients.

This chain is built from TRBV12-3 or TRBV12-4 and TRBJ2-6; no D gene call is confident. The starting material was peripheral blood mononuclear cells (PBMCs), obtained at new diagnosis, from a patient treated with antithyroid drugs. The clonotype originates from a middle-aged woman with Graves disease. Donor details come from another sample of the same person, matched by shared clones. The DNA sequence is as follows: TGTGCCAGCAGTTCTGCCCGGCACTCTGGGGCCAACGTCCTGACTTTC. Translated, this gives CASSSARHSGANVLTF.